A single T cell receptor (beta chain) is shown here with its context. The source of the sample is a study of blood T cell repertoires in COVID-19. As for the study in general: COVID-19 samples, acute and convalescent, were from the United States, Italy and Spain. T cells, B-cell-depleted T cells, or PBMCs provided the cDNA or gDNA that served as material.

CDR1 is SNHLY, CDR2 FYNNEI, per germline. There are 16 residues in the CDR3. Trimming removed 3 bases from V and 0 bases from J, with 13 bases in between. Original analysis: Nucleated cell counts were estimated from reference gene primer amplification. Assay used: immunoSEQ multiplex PCR; TCRdb lists only in-frame clones, some missing. V and J calls and clone size are those listed in that table; D and trimming were worked out from the DNA. The sample yields over 200,000 clones, approximately 83% seen once. Seattle-derived patients entered the study during active infection and were followed longitudinally.

The V and J genes are TRBV2 and TRBJ2-3; tentative D call: TRBD2 (5 bases). This receptor was identified in a woman aged 25 to 39 with COVID-19, enrolled during active disease. The sequencing sample was made of peripheral blood. The CDR3 nucleotides are TGTGCCAGCAGTGAGAGGGTTGGGGTTAGCACAGATACGCAGTATTTT. It is translated as CASSERVGVSTDTQYF.